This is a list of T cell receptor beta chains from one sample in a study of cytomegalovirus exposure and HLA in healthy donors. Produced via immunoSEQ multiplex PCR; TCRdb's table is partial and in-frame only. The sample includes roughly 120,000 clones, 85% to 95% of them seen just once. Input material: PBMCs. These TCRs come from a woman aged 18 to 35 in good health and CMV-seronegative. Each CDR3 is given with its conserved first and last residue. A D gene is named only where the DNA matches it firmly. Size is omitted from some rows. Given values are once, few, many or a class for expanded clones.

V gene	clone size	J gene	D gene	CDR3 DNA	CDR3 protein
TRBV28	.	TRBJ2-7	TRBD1	TGTGCCAGCAGTTTACGCCGGGACAGGGAATTCTACGAGCAGTACTTC	CASSLRRDREFYEQYF
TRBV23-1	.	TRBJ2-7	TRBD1	TGCGCCAGCAGCCCCCAGGGGGACACCTCCTACGAGCAGTACTTC	CASSPQGDTSYEQYF
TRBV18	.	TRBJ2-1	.	TGTGCCAGCTCGCGTACTCAGGGGAGCTCCTACAATGAGCAGTTCTTC	CASSRTQGSSYNEQFF
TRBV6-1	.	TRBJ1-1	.	TGTGCCAGTAGCATAAACAGGGCCGACACTGAAGCTTTCTTT	CASSINRADTEAFF
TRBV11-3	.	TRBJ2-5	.	TGTGCCAGCAGCTTAAGTTCACGGGAGACCCAGTACTTC	CASSLSSRETQYF
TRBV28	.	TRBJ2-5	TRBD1	TGTGCCAGCAGTACAGGGGGCCAAGAGACCCAGTACTTC	CASSTGGQETQYF
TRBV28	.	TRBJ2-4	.	TGTGCCAGCAGTTCCGGGAGCCTGGGCGTCCAAAACATTCAGTACTTC	CASSSGSLGVQNIQYF
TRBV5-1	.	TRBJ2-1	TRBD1	TGCGCCAGCAGCATAGGGGACAGGGCGGGGAATGAGCAGTTCTTC	CASSIGDRAGNEQFF
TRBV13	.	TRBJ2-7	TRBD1	TGTGCCAGCAGCCCGGACAGGGATCACGAGCAGTACTTC	CASSPDRDHEQYF
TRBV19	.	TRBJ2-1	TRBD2	TGTGCCAGTAGTATCGGCGGGACTACTTCTAATGAGCAGTTCTTC	CASSIGGTTSNEQFF
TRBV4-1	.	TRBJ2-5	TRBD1	TGCGCCAGCAGCCAAATGGACAGGGGAGAGACCCAGTACTTC	CASSQMDRGETQYF
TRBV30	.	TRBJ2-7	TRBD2	TGTGCCTGGAGTGAGGTAGCGGGGCCCTACGAGCAGTACTTC	CAWSEVAGPYEQYF
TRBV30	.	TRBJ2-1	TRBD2	TGTGCCTGGAGCCGCGGGGGGGGATCCTACAATGAGCAGTTCTTC	CAWSRGGGSYNEQFF
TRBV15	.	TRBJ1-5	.	TGTGCCACCAGCAGAGATCCTGGGGGGAATCAGCCCCAGCATTTT	CATSRDPGGNQPQHF
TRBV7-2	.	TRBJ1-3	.	TGTGCCAGCAGCTTAAGGTCCCAAGGGGGCTCTGGAAACACCATATATTTT	CASSLRSQGGSGNTIYF
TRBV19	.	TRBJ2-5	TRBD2	TGTGCCAGTAGTATTCAGCGGGGGGACCAAGAGACCCAGTACTTC	CASSIQRGDQETQYF
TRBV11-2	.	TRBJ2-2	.	TGTGCCAGCAGCCCCTTGTCCACCGGGGAGCTGTTTTTT	CASSPLSTGELFF
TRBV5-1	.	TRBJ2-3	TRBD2	TGCGCCAGCAGCTTTGAACCAATTAGGCTAGCGGGATCCGCAGATACGCAGTATTTT	CASSFEPIRLAGSADTQYF
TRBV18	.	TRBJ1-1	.	TGTGCCAGCTCCCGGGAAGTCCTGAACACTGAAGCTTTCTTT	CASSREVLNTEAFF
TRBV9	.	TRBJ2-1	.	TGTGCCAGCAGCGTCGATAGTTTAAATGAGCAGTTCTTC	CASSVDSLNEQFF
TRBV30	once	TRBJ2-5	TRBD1	TGTGCCTGGAGTCCACAACCCGGACAGGGGGCTGATGGGGAGACCCAGTACTTC	CAWSPQPGQGADGETQYF
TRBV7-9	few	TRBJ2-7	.	TGTGCCAGCAGCTTAGGGGCAGGGATATCCTACGAGCAGTACTTC	CASSLGAGISYEQYF
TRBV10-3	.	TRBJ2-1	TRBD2	TGTGCCATCAGTCGACTAGCGGGGTGGGAGGGTGAGCAGTTCTTC	CAISRLAGWEGEQFF
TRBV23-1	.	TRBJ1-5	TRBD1	TGCGCCAGCAGTCAGCAGACAGGGGAATACTATAGCAATCAGCCCCAGCATTTT	CASSQQTGEYYSNQPQHF
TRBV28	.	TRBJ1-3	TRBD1	TGTGCCAGCAGTCCAGGGGGCGCCGGAAACACCATATATTTT	CASSPGGAGNTIYF
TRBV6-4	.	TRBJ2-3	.	TGTGCCAGCAGTGACTCCAACACAGATACGCAGTATTTT	CASSDSNTDTQYF
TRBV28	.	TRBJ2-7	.	TGTGCCAGCAGTTCCGGGACAAAGGACGAGCAGTACTTC	CASSSGTKDEQYF
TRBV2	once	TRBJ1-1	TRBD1	TGTGCCAGCAGTGGGGACAGGGGAGGCCCTGAAGCTTTCTTT	CASSGDRGGPEAFF